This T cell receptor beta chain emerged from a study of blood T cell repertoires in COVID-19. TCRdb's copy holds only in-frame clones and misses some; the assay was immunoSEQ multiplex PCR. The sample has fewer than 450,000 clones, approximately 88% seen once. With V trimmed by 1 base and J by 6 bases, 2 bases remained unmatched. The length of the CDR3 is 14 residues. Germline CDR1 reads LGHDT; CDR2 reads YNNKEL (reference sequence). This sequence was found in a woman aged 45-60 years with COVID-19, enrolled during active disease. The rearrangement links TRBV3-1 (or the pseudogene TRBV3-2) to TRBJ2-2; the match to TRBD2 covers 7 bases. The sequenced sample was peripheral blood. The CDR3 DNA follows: TGTGCCAGCAGCCAAGCGGGGGGACCCGGGGAGCTGTTTTTT. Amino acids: CASSQAGGPGELFF.